This TCR beta chain was identified in a study of OX40 agonist ivuxolimab in advanced cancers. Across the whole study: The eligibility criteria allowed prior anti-PD-1, anti-PD-L1 or anti-CTLA-4 therapy, and about 40% had some.

Study-level points and caveats: More expanded clones were found, on average, in CD8+ than in CD4+ T cells. It was also the case that some nonresponders had low normalized T-cell clonal expansion.

Libraries were prepared by immunoSEQ multiplex PCR; TCRdb keeps only in-frame clonotypes and omits some of them. The repertoire holds 50,000 to 60,000 clones, with around 86% as singletons. This CDR3 is 18 amino acids long. The J segment lost 0 bases and the V segment lost 4 bases, leaving 5 bases of the junction unmatched. CDR1 and CDR2 from the germline V gene are ENHRY and SYGVKD. Points on this clone: What it binds is unknown.

The sequence came from an adult with an advanced solid tumor such as melanoma, head and neck, liver or kidney cancer. The sample consisted of CD4+ or CD8+ T cells sorted from blood, taken in a trial of the OX40 agonist ivuxolimab. The rearrangement uses TRBV10-3 and TRBJ2-1, with 14 bases lining up with TRBD2. The CDR3 DNA is TGTGCCATCAGTGGCCGGACTAGCGGGAGGCTCTCCTACAATGAGCAGTTCTTC. It translates to CAISGRTSGRLSYNEQFF.